A selection of T cell receptor beta chains follows, all from one sample in a study of shared clonotypes between healthy human individuals. Sequenced by immunoSEQ multiplex PCR; TCRdb stores in-frame clones only, minus some. This sample yields some 480,000 clones, of which less than 80% are seen a single time; approximately 12% belongs to the top ten. What was sequenced was PBMCs. Receptors were obtained from a woman aged 40 to 50 in good health. Some clones in this sample may be carry-over from other donors' samples. Each CDR3 is given with its conserved first and last residue. D genes are given only for firm matches. A clone size is listed for some rows: how often the clone was seen (once, few, many), or a class if it is expanded.

v_gene	abundance	d_gene	j_gene	CDR3aa	CDR3nt
TRBV28	NA	NA	TRBJ1-5	CASRVNSFQPQHF	TGTGCCAGCAGGGTCAACAGTTTTCAGCCCCAGCATTTT
TRBV25-1	NA	TRBD1	TRBJ2-7	CASSEFGQGYEQYF	TGTGCCAGCAGTGAATTCGGACAGGGGTACGAGCAGTACTTC
TRBV18	few	NA	TRBJ1-2	CASSPGSRLEAYGYTF	TGTGCCAGCTCACCAGGGAGTCGGCTCGAGGCCTATGGCTACACCTTC
TRBV19	NA	NA	TRBJ2-6	CASSIDAVGANVLTF	TGTGCCAGTAGTATTGATGCAGTTGGGGCCAACGTCCTGACTTTC
TRBV28	few	NA	TRBJ2-7	CASSGLLGSYEQYF	TGCGCCAGCAGTGGGCTATTGGGCTCCTACGAGCAGTACTTC
TRBV28	NA	NA	TRBJ1-2	CASSFAGVVDGYTF	TGTGCCAGCAGTTTTGCAGGGGTGGTAGATGGCTACACCTTC
TRBV7-9	NA	TRBD1	TRBJ2-7	CASSLTRDSQFSYEQYF	TGTGCCAGCAGCTTAACCCGGGACAGTCAGTTCTCCTACGAGCAGTACTTC
TRBV28	many	TRBD2	TRBJ2-7	CASSLGVAGPSYEQYF	TGTGCCAGCAGTTTAGGGGTAGCGGGACCTTCCTACGAGCAGTACTTC
TRBV10-3	once	NA	TRBJ1-5	CAISETGYSNQPQHF	TGTGCCATCAGTGAAACAGGTTATAGCAATCAGCCCCAGCATTTT
TRBV21-1	NA	NA	TRBJ2-5	CASSKGTGEVYETQYF	TGTGCCAGCAGCAAAGGGACAGGGGAAGTCTATGAGACCCAGTACTTC
TRBV2	NA	TRBD2	TRBJ2-1	CASSPTSGRNEQFF	TGTGCCAGCAGTCCGACTAGCGGGAGAAATGAGCAGTTCTTC
TRBV7-7	NA	NA	TRBJ2-3	CASSLGGDYTDTQYF	TGTGCTAGCAGCTTAGGGGGGGACTACACAGATACGCAGTATTTT
TRBV2	NA	NA	TRBJ1-5	CASSGPGGYSNQPQHF	TGTGCCAGCAGTGGCCCGGGAGGCTATAGCAATCAGCCCCAGCATTTT
TRBV12-5	NA	NA	TRBJ1-1	CASGLEENTEAFF	TGTGCTAGTGGTTTGGAAGAGAACACTGAAGCTTTCTTT